One sample yielded the 11 T cell receptor beta chains listed below, sequenced in a study of blood T cell repertoires in COVID-19 (dated by TCRdb to about 2020). Receptor libraries were prepared by the immunoSEQ multiplex PCR assay. Imported from immuneACCESS, the table was reduced by TCRdb to in-frame sequences with V and J called. These copies leave out some clones; in studies compared against another copy, an unresolved V gene accounts for under half, and the cause of the remainder is not known. The table for this sample lists some 320,000 clones; 90% of them were counted only once. The ten top clones hold around 2.6% of the sample. Input material: PBMCs or T cells enriched from blood (not recorded which). These TCRs come from a man aged 55 to 70 who had recovered from COVID-19.

This clone turned up a few times. The chain is built from TRBV2 and TRBJ2-2; D is uncertain. V was trimmed by 2 bases and J by 5 bases, leaving 6 bases between them. Germline V gene sequence: CDR1 SNHLY, CDR2 FYNNEI. This CDR3 is 13 amino acids long. The CDR3 loop reads CASSEQVTGELFF. The CDR3 bases are TGTGCCAGCAGTGAACAGGTGACCGGGGAGCTGTTTTTT.

The chain has TRBV6-5 and TRBJ2-5, with no clear D. The CDR3 spans 13 residues. Trimming took 5 bases from V and 5 from J, leaving 12 bases between them. Germline values: CDR1 MNHEY, CDR2 SVGAGI. CDR3 DNA sequence: TGTGCCAGCAGTCAACCACCGCGGGAGACCCAGTACTTC. This encodes CASSQPPRETQYF.

The V and J genes are TRBV9 and TRBJ1-2; 7 bases fit TRBD1. CDR1 is SGDLS, CDR2 YYNGEE, per germline. The V gene end was trimmed by 0 bases and the J gene end by 7 bases; junction bases not matched to a gene: 0. The CDR3 consists of 12 residues. The CDR3 region is CASSVDRGGYTF. CDR3 sequence (DNA): TGTGCCAGCAGCGTAGACAGGGGTGGCTACACCTTC.

This chain joins TRBV6-5 and TRBJ2-1; D gene uncertain. The germline V and J ends were trimmed by 7 bases and 5 bases, with 15 bases remaining between them. The germline gives CDR1 MNHEY, CDR2 SVGAGI. This CDR3 has 14 amino acids. The CDR3 sequence: CASTPPGGDNEQFF. The CDR3 coding sequence is TGTGCCAGCACCCCCCCGGGTGGAGACAATGAGCAGTTCTTC.

The rearrangement joins TRBV7-9 to TRBJ1-5, with 9 positions matching TRBD1. V was clipped by 4 bases and J by 5 bases; unmatched bases: 3. The CDR3 contains 14 residues. Germline V lookup: CDR1 SEHNR, CDR2 FQNEAQ (reference sequence). Written as DNA, the CDR3 is TGTGCCAGCAGCTCGACAGGGGGGGATCAGCCCCAGCATTTT. Amino acids: CASSSTGGDQPQHF. Based on the CDR3 plus reference TRBV7-9 and TRBJ1-5, the full variable domain is DTGVSQNPRHKITKRGQNVTFRCDPISEHNRLYWYRQTLGQGPEFLTYFQNEAQLEKSRLLSDRFSAERPKGSFSTLEIQRTEQGDSAMYLCASSSTGGDQPQHFGDGTRLSIL.

CDR3 sequence: CASSQASRGWRGVANTQYF. Here the CDR3 DNA reads TGCGCCAGCAGCCAAGCCTCGAGGGGCTGGCGGGGGGTGGCGAATACGCAGTATTTT. This chain links TRBV4-3 with TRBJ2-3, with 8 bases fitting TRBD2. V lost 1 base and J lost 7; bases outside the gene matches: 19. CDR1 and CDR2 from the germline V gene are LGHNA and YSLEER. The CDR3 is 19 residues long.

For this clone: The same CDR3 also results from other DNA sequences found in this sample. The V call is TRBV12-3 or TRBV12-4, the J call TRBJ1-2; D remains ambiguous. The CDR3 spans 13 residues. The V gene lost 5 bases and the J gene lost 0 bases, with 7 bases spanning the gap. CDR3 in DNA: TGTGCCAGCAGTCCCGGGGCTAACTATGGCTACACCTTC. It codes for CASSPGANYGYTF.

V is TRBV5-1 and J is TRBJ2-7; 7 nucleotides align to TRBD1. The CDR3 totals 15 residues. Germline V CDR1 and CDR2: SGHRS, YFSETQ. Trimming removed 0 bases from V and 2 bases from J; junction bases left unmatched: 5. In nucleotides, the CDR3 is TGCGCCAGCAGCTTGGTTGGGACAGCCCCCTACGAGCAGTACTTC. Translating gives CASSLVGTAPYEQYF.

As concerns this clone: This CDR3 is also generated by other DNA sequences in the sample. The rearrangement joins TRBV5-1 to TRBJ2-7, with TRBD1 as a possible D gene (5 bases). Germline V CDR1 and CDR2: SGHRS, YFSETQ. V shed 2 bases and J shed 3 bases, with 9 bases lying between them. The CDR3 has 13 amino acids. The DNA of the CDR3 is TGCGCCAGCAGCTTAACAGGTGACTACGAGCAGTACTTC. Translated, it gives CASSLTGDYEQYF. Together with reference TRBV5-1 and TRBJ2-7, the CDR3 gives the full variable domain: KAGVTQTPRYLIKTRGQQVTLSCSPISGHRSVSWYQQTPGQGLQFLFEYFSETQRNKGNFPGRFSGRQFSNSRSEMNVSTLELGDSALYLCASSLTGDYEQYFGPGTRLTVT.

The J gene is TRBJ2-1, the V gene TRBV5-1, with 9 bases lining up with TRBD2. J was trimmed by 1 base and V by 1 base; bases with no gene match: 0. The length of the CDR3 is 15 residues. CDR1 and CDR2 from the germline V gene are SGHRS and YFSETQ. The CDR3 sequence is CASSLLAGSYNEQFF. DNA of the CDR3: TGCGCCAGCAGCTTGCTAGCGGGATCCTACAATGAGCAGTTCTTC.

This chain uses TRBV6-1 with TRBJ2-4; 11 nucleotides line up with TRBD2. Per the germline V gene, CDR1 is MNHNS and CDR2 is SASEGT. There are 19 residues in the CDR3. J was trimmed by 0 bases and V by 2 bases; bases with no gene match: 9. The CDR3 DNA follows: TGTGCCAGCAGTGAAATCCGGGGACTAGCGGAGATAGCCAAAAACATTCAGTACTTC. The encoded protein is CASSEIRGLAEIAKNIQYF.